Listed below are T cell receptor beta chains from one sample, sequenced in a study of cytomegalovirus exposure and HLA in healthy donors. The protocol was immunoSEQ multiplex PCR, while the TCRdb copy is restricted to in-frame clones and leaves out a portion. The table includes tens of thousands of clones, less than 80% detected once. The sequenced sample consisted of PBMCs. The receptors were sampled from a woman aged 50 to 60 in good health and CMV-seropositive. Each CDR3 is given with its conserved first and last residue. The D gene is left open where the match is weak. Only part of the rows carry a size: once, few, many, or a class if the clone is expanded.

v_gene	j_gene	abundance	d_gene	CDR3nt	CDR3aa
TRBV5-1	TRBJ2-6	few	TRBD1	TGCGCCAGCAGCGACCTTAGGGCAGGGGGATCCGGGGCCAACGTCCTGACTTTC	CASSDLRAGGSGANVLTF
TRBV4-3	TRBJ1-2	many	TRBD1	TGCGCCAGCAGCCCCGGGACAGGGGATGGCGGCTACACCTTC	CASSPGTGDGGYTF
TRBV29-1	TRBJ2-5	-	TRBD2	TGCAGCGTCCATTTCGGGACTAGCCTGAAGACCCAGTACTTC	CSVHFGTSLKTQYF
TRBV5-1	TRBJ2-7	-	TRBD1	TGCGCCAGCAGCCCCGCAACCCGGGACAGGGGTTACGAGCAGTACTTC	CASSPATRDRGYEQYF
TRBV7-9	TRBJ2-7	-	-	TGTGCCAGCAGCTTAGCCAACTCCGAGCAGTACTTC	CASSLANSEQYF
TRBV28	TRBJ1-2	-	-	TGTGCCAGCAGTTTAAACGACAGGACCTACTATGGCTACACCTTC	CASSLNDRTYYGYTF
TRBV30	TRBJ1-3	-	TRBD1	TGTGCCTGCCATGGGACAGCAATTAGCTCTGGAAACACCATATATTTT	CACHGTAISSGNTIYF
TRBV30	TRBJ2-7	few	-	TGTGCCTGGAGTGACACCTACGAGCAGTACTTC	CAWSDTYEQYF
TRBV28	TRBJ1-4	-	TRBD1	TGTGCCAGCAGTAAGACAGGGGGCGGTGAAAAACTGTTTTTT	CASSKTGGGEKLFF
TRBV25-1	TRBJ1-2	-	-	TGTGCCAGCTCCTACGGCGGGAACTATGGCTACACCTTC	CASSYGGNYGYTF
TRBV5-1	TRBJ2-1	-	TRBD1	TGCGCCAGCAGCTTGGGTGGGACAGATGTGCCCAATGAGCAGTTCTTC	CASSLGGTDVPNEQFF
TRBV30	TRBJ1-1	-	-	TGTGCCTGGAGAGGAGAGAACACTGAAGCTTTCTTT	CAWRGENTEAFF
TRBV5-1	TRBJ1-1	-	TRBD1	TGCGCCAGCAGCGTGACAGGGGGCGGCACTGAAGCTTTCTTT	CASSVTGGGTEAFF
TRBV2	TRBJ2-5	-	TRBD2	TGTGCCAGCAGTGAGACTAGCGGGGGGGAGACCCAGTACTTC	CASSETSGGETQYF
TRBV9	TRBJ2-1	-	-	TGTGCCAGCAGCCTCCAGGCGGGGGCAGGATGGAACAATGAGCAGTTCTTC	CASSLQAGAGWNNEQFF
TRBV7-2	TRBJ2-7	-	-	TGTGCCAGCAGCCGCCGGGGGACAGCGCCCTACGAGCAGTACTTC	CASSRRGTAPYEQYF
TRBV5-3	TRBJ2-2	once	TRBD2	TGTGCCAGAAGCCTCGGACTAGCGGGGAACACCGGGGAGCTGTTTTTT	CARSLGLAGNTGELFF